This T cell receptor beta chain was recorded in a study of identical twins. Study outcomes and limitations: Abundant beta clonotypes from cord blood bore fewer insertions; memory repertoires lacked this pattern. Conclusions were drawn cross-sectionally by statistical analysis, without following the same donors.

TCRdb reanalysed the 5' RACE reads using MiXCR and keeps one entry per CDR3 protein. The profile shows 100,000 or so distinct CDR3 sequences, 5.5% to 7% of them singletons. This CDR3 region has 15 residues. V was trimmed by 1 base and J by 4 bases, leaving 12 bases between them. CDR1 and CDR2 from the germline V gene are KGHDR and SFDVKD. Comment on this clonotype: The antigen remains undetermined.

This sequence originates from a woman aged 50 to 60 in good health. J is TRBJ1-1 and V is TRBV24-1, with no clear D. The sequenced material came from memory T cells sorted from blood. DNA for the CDR3: TGTGCCACCAGTGATTTCGGCAGGTTGTTCACTGAAGCTTTCTTT. This translates into CATSDFGRLFTEAFF.